The entry below describes one T cell receptor beta chain. This record belongs to a study of blood T cell repertoires in COVID-19. The wider study: The United States, Italy and Spain supplied acute and convalescent COVID-19 samples. The analysed material was cDNA or gDNA that came from T cells, B-cell-depleted T cells, or PBMCs.

How the authors handled the data: Quantification of nucleated cells was approximated via reference gene primer amplification. Generated by immunoSEQ multiplex PCR, the TCRdb table keeps only in-frame clones and is missing some. For V, J and clone size, that table is used; D and trimming come from the DNA. Found here are some 170,000 clones, more than 75% of them singletons; the top ten hold around 8.1%. Germline V gene sequence: CDR1 SEHNR, CDR2 FQNEAQ (reference sequence). This CDR3 is 14 amino acids long. Trimming took 2 bases from V and 6 from J; bases not matched to a gene: 6. The V gene is TRBV7-9, the J gene TRBJ1-2; TRBD1 aligns across 7 bases. This receptor was taken from a woman aged 45-60 years with active or convalescent COVID-19. Sample: peripheral blood. The CDR3 is CASSLTQQGNGYTF. The CDR3 region has the DNA TGTGCCAGCAGCTTAACCCAACAGGGGAATGGCTACACCTTC. Drawing the rest from reference TRBV7-9 and TRBJ1-2, the complete variable domain is DTGVSQNPRHKITKRGQNVTFRCDPISEHNRLYWYRQTLGQGPEFLTYFQNEAQLEKSRLLSDRFSAERPKGSFSTLEIQRTEQGDSAMYLCASSLTQQGNGYTFGSGTRLTVV.